This T cell receptor beta chain was identified during a study of blood T cell repertoires in COVID-19. Background on the study: Spain, Italy and the United States supplied samples that represented acute and convalescent COVID-19. In each case, the material was cDNA or gDNA derived from T cells, B-cell-depleted T cells, or PBMCs.

In the study's own analysis: Nucleated cell number was recorded as an estimate derived from reference gene primer amplification. Using immunoSEQ multiplex PCR, the repertoire was profiled, and TCRdb retains in-frame clones only, with some absent. Clone size and V and J calls were adopted from that table, with D and trimming inferred from the DNA. The data hold 100,000 to 120,000 clones, with just under 90% observed a single time. CDR1 SNHLY and CDR2 FYNNEI come from the germline V gene. With V trimmed by 5 bases and J by 6 bases, 2 bases remained unmatched. This CDR3 has 13 amino acids. This sequence was found in a woman between 50 and 59 years old with acute or convalescent COVID-19. The sequenced sample consisted of peripheral blood. The chain couples TRBV2 to TRBJ2-1; 9 nucleotides agree with TRBD1. CDR3 nucleotide sequence: TGTGCCAGCAGTCCGACAGGGGGCAATGAGCAGTTCTTC. Protein product: CASSPTGGNEQFF.